Listed below are T cell receptor beta chains from one sample, sequenced in a study of blood T cell repertoires in COVID-19. Here immunoSEQ multiplex PCR was the method, and the copy in TCRdb shows in-frame clones only, minus some. The sample holds about 170,000 clones; more than 75% are singletons and the top ten take approximately 5%. Sequencing input: peripheral blood. The receptors shown here come from a man aged 18 to 30 with COVID-19, enrolled during active disease. CDR3s include the opening cysteine and the closing phenylalanine or tryptophan. A D gene is named only where the DNA matches it firmly. Size values are once, few and many counts, or a class for expanded clones, and some rows have none.

CDR3 DNA	CDR3 protein	D gene	clone size	V gene	J gene
TGTGCCAGCAGCCCTTATTTATCCGGCTCCTACAATGAGCAGTTCTTC	CASSPYLSGSYNEQFF	.	.	TRBV28	TRBJ2-1
TGTGCCAGCACCGAAGGGACTAGCGGGAGTTTCGAGCAGTACTTC	CASTEGTSGSFEQYF	TRBD2	once	TRBV2	TRBJ2-7
TGTGCCAGTAAGCGGCGTTGGGGTTACGATGTGAACGGGGAGCTGTTTTTT	CASKRRWGYDVNGELFF	.	.	TRBV19	TRBJ2-2
TGTGCCAGCAGCCAAGTCTCAGGGGCTAACTATGGCTACACCTTC	CASSQVSGANYGYTF	.	.	TRBV3-1/TRBV3-2	TRBJ1-2
TGTGCCAGCAGTTACTCAGAACAGGGGTACTACGAGCAGTACTTC	CASSYSEQGYYEQYF	TRBD1	.	TRBV6-5	TRBJ2-7
TGTGCCAGCAGTTGGAGTAGCGGGAGGTTCACAGATACGCAGTATTTT	CASSWSSGRFTDTQYF	TRBD2	.	TRBV27	TRBJ2-3
TGTGCCAGCAGTGAACGGACAGCGGGACTCTACGATGAGCAGTTCTTC	CASSERTAGLYDEQFF	.	.	TRBV6-1	TRBJ2-1
TGTGCCAGTAGTTCTTCCTACGAGCAGTACTTC	CASSSSYEQYF	.	.	TRBV19	TRBJ2-7
TGTGCCAGCAGTGAAGCTGAGGGGGCTTGGTCTGGAAACACCATATATTTT	CASSEAEGAWSGNTIYF	TRBD1	few	TRBV6-1	TRBJ1-3
TGTGCCAGCTCACCCGTTCATTCGCCCTACTTGGGCAGTACCTATGGCTACACCTTC	CASSPVHSPYLGSTYGYTF	.	.	TRBV18	TRBJ1-2
TGCAGCACCTCCGGGACTAGCGTCGATGAGCAGTTCTTC	CSTSGTSVDEQFF	TRBD2	.	TRBV29-1	TRBJ2-1
TGTGCCACCTCACAGAGCTACAATGAGCAGTTCTTC	CATSQSYNEQFF	.	.	TRBV28	TRBJ2-1
TGTGCCAGCAGCGCACAGAACACTGAAGCTTTCTTT	CASSAQNTEAFF	.	.	TRBV2	TRBJ1-1
TGTGCCAGCAGCTTGTCATCTAGCGGGAGGTTAGCCCTTCAGTACTTC	CASSLSSSGRLALQYF	TRBD2	.	TRBV5-6	TRBJ2-4
TGTGCCAGCAGTTTATCGACCCCCGGACAGGGGGTTGGACAGCCCCAGCATTTT	CASSLSTPGQGVGQPQHF	TRBD1	few	TRBV27	TRBJ1-5
TGTGCCAGCACTCAAAGACTGGATGAGCAGTTCTTC	CASTQRLDEQFF	.	.	TRBV11-2	TRBJ2-1
TGCAGCGTTGTGGGGACTAGCGGAATTGAGCAGTTCTTC	CSVVGTSGIEQFF	TRBD2	.	TRBV29-1	TRBJ2-1
TGCGCCAGCAGCCAAGATTTGGGGGGTGCTAACTATGGCTACACCTTC	CASSQDLGGANYGYTF	.	.	TRBV4-3	TRBJ1-2
TGTGCCAGCAGCCAAGACCCCCGGCGACAGGTGAAGTCTGGAAACACCATATATTTT	CASSQDPRRQVKSGNTIYF	.	.	TRBV3-1/TRBV3-2	TRBJ1-3
TGTGCCAGCAGCGCAGACAGGGGGCTGCGGACCGGGGAGCTGTTTTTT	CASSADRGLRTGELFF	TRBD1	few	TRBV13	TRBJ2-2
TGCGCCAGCTTCGATACATGGGAGGAGAATATAGAGCAGTACTTC	CASFDTWEENIEQYF	.	.	TRBV10-2	TRBJ2-7
TGCGCCAGCAGTGGGGCCGCCACTCAGCCCCAGCATTTT	CASSGAATQPQHF	.	.	TRBV10-2	TRBJ1-5
TGTGCCAGCAGCTCCGGGGGACGAAAGGAGTACTTC	CASSSGGRKEYF	.	.	TRBV7-9	TRBJ2-7
TGTGCCAGCCCCGGGACTTTTCTCTACGAGCAGTACTTC	CASPGTFLYEQYF	.	.	TRBV6-5	TRBJ2-7
TGTGCCAGCAGTCAACTAAGACAGGGTGCTGAAGCTTTCTTT	CASSQLRQGAEAFF	TRBD1	.	TRBV2	TRBJ1-1
TGTGCCACCGCCGGGACAGGGGGCTTGTACCAAGAGACCCAGTACTTC	CATAGTGGLYQETQYF	TRBD1	.	TRBV24-1	TRBJ2-5
TGTGCCACCCTTTCGCGTACGGTCGCAAGCTCCTACGAGCAGTACTTC	CATLSRTVASSYEQYF	.	.	TRBV10-3	TRBJ2-7
TGTGCCAGCAGTTACTTGACAGGGCATTCGGGGGAGCTGTTTTTT	CASSYLTGHSGELFF	TRBD1	.	TRBV6-5	TRBJ2-2
TGTGCCTGGATCGACAGGGGGGGACACCTGAACACTGAAGCTTTCTTT	CAWIDRGGHLNTEAFF	TRBD1	.	TRBV30	TRBJ1-1
TGTGCCAGTATGAAGGGGACAGGGGGTGTTTCTCGTCACTATGGCTACACCTTC	CASMKGTGGVSRHYGYTF	TRBD1	once	TRBV19	TRBJ1-2
TGTGCCAGCAGCCCCGGACAGGTCGACGAGCAGTACTTC	CASSPGQVDEQYF	TRBD1	.	TRBV5-6	TRBJ2-7
TGTGCCAGCTCACCACCAGGGACACCGGCTGAAGCTTTCTTT	CASSPPGTPAEAFF	.	.	TRBV18	TRBJ1-1
TGTGCCAGCAGCCCCTGGACACGGCCCGGGGAGCTGTTTTTT	CASSPWTRPGELFF	.	.	TRBV13	TRBJ2-2
TGCGCCAGCAGCCAAGTACAGGGAAAAGCCTACGAGCAGTACTTC	CASSQVQGKAYEQYF	.	.	TRBV4-1	TRBJ2-7
TGTGCCAGCAGCTCCCAGGGGAATCAGCCCCAGCATTTT	CASSSQGNQPQHF	.	.	TRBV11-2	TRBJ1-5
TGTGCCAGCAGTGAATCGGGTCAGTCCTATGGCTACACCTTC	CASSESGQSYGYTF	.	.	TRBV25-1	TRBJ1-2
TGCAGCGTTGAACGGGGCAGGGGCTCTTATGGCTACACCTTC	CSVERGRGSYGYTF	.	.	TRBV29-1	TRBJ1-2
TGTGCCAGCAGCCCGGGAAGCTGGACAGTCAGCCGGTCACCCCTCCACTTT	CASSPGSWTVSRSPLHF	.	.	TRBV14	TRBJ1-6
TGTGCCAGCAGTTACGGGGACAATACTCAGCCCCAGCATTTT	CASSYGDNTQPQHF	.	.	TRBV6-6	TRBJ1-5
TGTGCCACCAGCAGAGGCGGACCTCAGGGCTCTAATGAAAAACTGCTTTTT	CATSRGGPQGSNEKLLF	.	.	TRBV15	TRBJ1-4
TGCAGCGTTTCTGGACTAGCGGGACACTCCTACAATGAGCAGTTCTTC	CSVSGLAGHSYNEQFF	TRBD2	.	TRBV29-1	TRBJ2-1